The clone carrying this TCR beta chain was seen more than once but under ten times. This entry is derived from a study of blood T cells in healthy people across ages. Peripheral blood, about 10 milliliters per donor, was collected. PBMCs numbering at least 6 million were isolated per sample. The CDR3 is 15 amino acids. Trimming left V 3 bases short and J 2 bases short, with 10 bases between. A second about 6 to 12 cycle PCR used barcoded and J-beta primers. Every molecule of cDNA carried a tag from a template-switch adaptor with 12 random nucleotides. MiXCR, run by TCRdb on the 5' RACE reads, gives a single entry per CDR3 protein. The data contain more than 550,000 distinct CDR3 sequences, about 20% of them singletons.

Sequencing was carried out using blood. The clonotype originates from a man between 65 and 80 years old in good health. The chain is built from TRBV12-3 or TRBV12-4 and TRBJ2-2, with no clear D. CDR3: CASSFTGVNTGELFF. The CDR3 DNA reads TGTGCCAGCAGTTTCACCGGAGTCAACACCGGGGAGCTGTTTTTT.